This TCR beta chain was retrieved from a study of blood T cell repertoires in COVID-19. Looking at the study overall: The study drew acute and convalescent COVID-19 samples from the United States, Italy and Spain.

Measured with immunoSEQ multiplex PCR; TCRdb has only the in-frame clones, and not every one. This table holds more than 100,000 clones, approximately 87% found once. The specimen sequenced was peripheral blood. This TCR was sampled from a man aged 50-60 years with active COVID-19.

Here the CDR3 reads CASRSPEMNTEAFF. The CDR3 DNA reads TGTGCCAGCAGAAGTCCAGAAATGAACACTGAAGCTTTCTTT. This sequence joins TRBV6-5 and TRBJ1-1; D is unresolved. The CDR3 has 14 amino acids. V dropped 6 bases and J dropped 0 bases, with 11 bases sitting between them. Germline V gives CDR1 MNHEY, CDR2 SVGAGI.